The present T cell receptor beta chain was sequenced within a study of blood T cell repertoires in COVID-19. Sequencing used immunoSEQ multiplex PCR; TCRdb keeps in-frame clones, though not all of them. Here the sample spans about 60,000 clones, 70% to 90% being singletons. Germline V gene data show CDR1 as SQVTM and CDR2 as ANQGSEA. J gave up 3 bases and V 4 bases, and 5 bases lay outside the gene matches. The CDR3 length is 14 residues. The chain combines TRBV29-1 with TRBJ1-3; TRBD1 agrees at 8 bases. The sequence was collected from a man in his sixties with acute or convalescent COVID-19. Sequencing was performed on peripheral blood. The CDR3 nucleotides read TGCAGCGTTGGGCAGGGGGCGTATGGAAACACCATATATTTT. Translating gives CSVGQGAYGNTIYF.